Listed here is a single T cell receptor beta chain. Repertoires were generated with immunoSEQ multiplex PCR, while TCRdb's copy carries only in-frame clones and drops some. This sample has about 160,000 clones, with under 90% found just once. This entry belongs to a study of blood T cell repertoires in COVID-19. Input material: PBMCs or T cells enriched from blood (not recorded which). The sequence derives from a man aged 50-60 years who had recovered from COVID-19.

The CDR3 bases are TGTGCCAGCAGCCCGACTAGCGGGGGGGCCTCAGATACGCAGTATTTT. The encoded protein is CASSPTSGGASDTQYF. V usage is TRBV3-1 (or the pseudogene TRBV3-2) and J usage is TRBJ2-3; 14 nucleotides line up with TRBD2. Unmatched junction bases numbered 4, after V lost 4 bases and J lost 4 bases. CDR3 size: 16 residues. Germline V gives CDR1 LGHDT, CDR2 YNNKEL (reference sequence).